The clone carrying this T cell receptor (beta chain) was picked up a small number of times. Researchers ran the PCR with 60 Vbeta and 13 Jbeta primers. The method was immunoSEQ multiplex PCR; TCRdb's version includes in-frame clones alone and lacks a portion of them. The repertoire holds about 150,000 clones, with about three fifths as singletons. These data belong to a study of cytomegalovirus exposure and HLA in healthy donors. Germline-derived CDR1 and CDR2 are MNHEY and SMNVEV (reference sequence). The germline V and J ends were trimmed by 5 bases and 1 base, with 9 bases remaining between them. CDR3 length: 13 residues.

This clonotype was obtained from a woman aged 60-75 years in good health and CMV-seropositive. Sequencing input: PBMCs. The chain combines TRBV27 with TRBJ2-7, with D unclear. CDR3 in amino acids: CASSPSESYEQYF. In DNA, the CDR3 is TGTGCCAGCAGTCCCAGCGAATCCTACGAGCAGTACTTC.